This TCR beta chain stems from a study of post-analysis software for immune sequencing data. This clonotype was counted between two and nine times. Its antigen is currently unknown. The CDR3 has 14 amino acids. V lost 3 bases and J 1 base, leaving 9 bases between the germline ends. In germline, CDR1 is SGHTA, CDR2 FQGNSA. The TCR beta cDNA libraries carried unique molecular identifiers. TCRdb reprocessed the PCR reads via MiXCR and lists one record per CDR3 protein. The sample carries fewer than 600,000 distinct CDR3 sequences, around 40% recorded once. Findings and limits, study-wide: A significant reduction in normalized Chao1 diversity was observed in multiple sclerosis patients versus controls. Controls had lower frequencies than patients of 4 or 5 TRBV segments, which included TRBV5-6, TRBV5-1 and TRBV20-1.

This sequence joins TRBV7-2 and TRBJ1-2; D possibly corresponds to TRBD1 (5 bases). This TCR derives from a girl under 18 with multiple sclerosis. The sequencing sample was made of blood. The CDR3 region has the DNA TGTGCCAGCAGCTTTGGAGGGGATAACTATGGCTACACCTTC. As protein: CASSFGGDNYGYTF.